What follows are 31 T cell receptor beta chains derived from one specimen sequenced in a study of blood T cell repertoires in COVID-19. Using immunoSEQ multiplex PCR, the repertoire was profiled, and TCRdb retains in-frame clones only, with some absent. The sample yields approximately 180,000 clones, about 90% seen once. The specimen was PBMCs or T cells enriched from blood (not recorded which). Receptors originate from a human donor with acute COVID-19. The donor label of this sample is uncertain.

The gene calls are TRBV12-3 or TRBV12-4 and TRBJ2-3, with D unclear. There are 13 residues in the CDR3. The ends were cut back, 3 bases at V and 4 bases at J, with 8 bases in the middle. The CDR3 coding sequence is TGTGCCAGCAGTTTTTCTTCCCCAGATACGCAGTATTTT. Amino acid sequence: CASSFSSPDTQYF.

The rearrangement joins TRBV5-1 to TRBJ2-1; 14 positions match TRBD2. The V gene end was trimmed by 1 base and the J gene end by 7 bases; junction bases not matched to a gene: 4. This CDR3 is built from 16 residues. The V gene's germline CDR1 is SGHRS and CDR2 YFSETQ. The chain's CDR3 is CASSLSRLAGGNEQFF. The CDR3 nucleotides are TGCGCCAGCAGCTTGTCCCGACTAGCGGGGGGGAATGAGCAGTTCTTC.

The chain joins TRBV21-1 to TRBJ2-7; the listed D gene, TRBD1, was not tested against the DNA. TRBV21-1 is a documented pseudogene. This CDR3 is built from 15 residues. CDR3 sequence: CASSNSQGPPYEQYF. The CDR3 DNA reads TGTGCCAGCAGCAATTCACAGGGGCCCCCCTACGAGCAGTACTTC.

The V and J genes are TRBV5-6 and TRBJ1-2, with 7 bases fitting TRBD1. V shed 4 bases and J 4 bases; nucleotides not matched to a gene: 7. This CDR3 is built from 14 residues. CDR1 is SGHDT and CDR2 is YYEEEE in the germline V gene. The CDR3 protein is CASSVDRTSYGYTF. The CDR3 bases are TGTGCCAGCAGCGTGGACAGGACCTCCTATGGCTACACCTTC. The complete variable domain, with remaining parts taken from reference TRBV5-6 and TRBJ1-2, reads DAGVTQSPTHLIKTRGQQVTLRCSPKSGHDTVSWYQQALGQGPQFIFQYYEEEERQRGNFPDRFSGHQFPNYSSELNVNALLLGDSALYLCASSVDRTSYGYTFGSGTRLTVV.

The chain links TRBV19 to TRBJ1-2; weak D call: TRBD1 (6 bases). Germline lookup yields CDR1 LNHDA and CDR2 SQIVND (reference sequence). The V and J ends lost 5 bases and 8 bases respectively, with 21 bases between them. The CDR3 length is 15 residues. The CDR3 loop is CASSYGQPSGGGYTF. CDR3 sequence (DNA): TGTGCCAGTAGTTATGGACAGCCTAGCGGGGGGGGCTACACCTTC.

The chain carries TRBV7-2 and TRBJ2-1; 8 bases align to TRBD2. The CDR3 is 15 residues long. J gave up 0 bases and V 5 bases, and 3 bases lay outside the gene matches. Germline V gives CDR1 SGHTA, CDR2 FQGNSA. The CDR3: CASSATSGSYNEQFF. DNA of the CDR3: TGTGCCAGCAGCGCTACTAGCGGCTCCTACAATGAGCAGTTCTTC.

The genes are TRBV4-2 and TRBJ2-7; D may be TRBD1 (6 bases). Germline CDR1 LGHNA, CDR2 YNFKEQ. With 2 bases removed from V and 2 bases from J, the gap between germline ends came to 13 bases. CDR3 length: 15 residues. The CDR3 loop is CASSQPQGSTYEQYF. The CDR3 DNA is TGTGCCAGCAGCCAACCTCAGGGGTCTACCTACGAGCAGTACTTC.

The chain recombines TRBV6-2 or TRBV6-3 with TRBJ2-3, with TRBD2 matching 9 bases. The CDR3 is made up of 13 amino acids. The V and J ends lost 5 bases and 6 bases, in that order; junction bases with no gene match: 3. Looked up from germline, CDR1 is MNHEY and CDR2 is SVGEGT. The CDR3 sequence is CASSGLAPDTQYF. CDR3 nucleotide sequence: TGTGCCAGCAGTGGACTAGCGCCGGATACGCAGTATTTT.

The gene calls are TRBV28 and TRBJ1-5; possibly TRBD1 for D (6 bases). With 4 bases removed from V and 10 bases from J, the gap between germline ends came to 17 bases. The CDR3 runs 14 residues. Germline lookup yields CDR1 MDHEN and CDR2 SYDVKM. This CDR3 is CASSSPGEEGPQHF. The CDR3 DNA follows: TGTGCCAGCAGTTCTCCAGGGGAAGAGGGACCCCAGCATTTT.

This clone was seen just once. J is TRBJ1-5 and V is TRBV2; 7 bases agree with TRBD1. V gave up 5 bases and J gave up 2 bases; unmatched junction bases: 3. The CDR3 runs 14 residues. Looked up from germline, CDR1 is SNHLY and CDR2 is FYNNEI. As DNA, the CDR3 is TGTGCCAGCAGTCTCGACAGGGGCAATCAGCCCCAGCATTTT. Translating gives CASSLDRGNQPQHF. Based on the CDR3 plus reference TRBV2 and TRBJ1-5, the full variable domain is EPEVTQTPSHQVTQMGQEVILRCVPISNHLYFYWYRQILGQKVEFLVSFYNNEISEKSEIFDDQFSVERPDGSNFTLKIRSTKLEDSAMYFCASSLDRGNQPQHFGDGTRLSIL.

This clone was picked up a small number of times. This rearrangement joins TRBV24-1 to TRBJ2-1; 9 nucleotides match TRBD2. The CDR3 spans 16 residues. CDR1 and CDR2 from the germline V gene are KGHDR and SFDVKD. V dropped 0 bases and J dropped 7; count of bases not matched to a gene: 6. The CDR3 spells CATSDLVGGGVNEQFF. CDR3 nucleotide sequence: TGTGCCACCAGTGATTTGGTCGGCGGGGGGGTAAATGAGCAGTTCTTC.

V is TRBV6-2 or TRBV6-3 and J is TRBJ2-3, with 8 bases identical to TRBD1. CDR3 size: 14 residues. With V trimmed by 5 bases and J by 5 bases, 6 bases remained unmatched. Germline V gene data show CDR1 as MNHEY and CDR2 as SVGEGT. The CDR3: CASSLDRVIDTQYF. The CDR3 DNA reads TGTGCCAGCAGTCTGGACAGGGTCATAGATACGCAGTATTTT.

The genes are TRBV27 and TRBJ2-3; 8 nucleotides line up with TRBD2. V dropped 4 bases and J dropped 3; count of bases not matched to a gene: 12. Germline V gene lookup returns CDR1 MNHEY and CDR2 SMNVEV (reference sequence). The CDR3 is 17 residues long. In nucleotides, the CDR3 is TGTGCCAGCAGTTCTCCCGGGGGGGGTCCCCGGACAGATACGCAGTATTTT. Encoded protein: CASSSPGGGPRTDTQYF.

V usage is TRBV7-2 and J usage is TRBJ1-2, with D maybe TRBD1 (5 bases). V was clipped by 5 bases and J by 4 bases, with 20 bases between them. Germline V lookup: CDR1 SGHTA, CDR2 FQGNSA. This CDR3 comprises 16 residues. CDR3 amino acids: CASSPLRGSGGYGYTF. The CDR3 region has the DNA TGTGCCAGCAGCCCCTTGCGGGGTAGTGGGGGCTATGGCTACACCTTC. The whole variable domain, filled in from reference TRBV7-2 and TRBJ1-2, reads GAGVSQSPSNKVTEKGKDVELRCDPISGHTALYWYRQSLGQGLEFLIYFQGNSAPDKSGLPSDRFSAERTGGSVSTLTIQRTQQEDSAVYLCASSPLRGSGGYGYTFGSGTRLTVV.

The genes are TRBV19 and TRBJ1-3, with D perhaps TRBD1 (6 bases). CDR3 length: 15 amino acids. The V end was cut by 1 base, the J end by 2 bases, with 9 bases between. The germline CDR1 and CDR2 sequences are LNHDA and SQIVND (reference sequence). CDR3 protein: CASSIGAGAGNTIYF. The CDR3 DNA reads TGTGCCAGTAGTATAGGAGCAGGGGCTGGAAACACCATATATTTT.

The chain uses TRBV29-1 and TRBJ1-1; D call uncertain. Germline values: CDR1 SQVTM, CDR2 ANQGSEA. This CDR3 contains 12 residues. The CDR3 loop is CRVAPSDTEAFF. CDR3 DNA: TGCAGAGTGGCCCCCTCTGACACTGAAGCTTTCTTT.

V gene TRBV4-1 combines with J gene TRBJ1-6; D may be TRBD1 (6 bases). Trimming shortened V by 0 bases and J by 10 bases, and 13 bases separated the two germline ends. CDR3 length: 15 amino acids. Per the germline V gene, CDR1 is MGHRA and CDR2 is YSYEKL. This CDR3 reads CASSQDPGGASPLHF. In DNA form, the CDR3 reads TGCGCCAGCAGCCAAGATCCGGGGGGGGCCTCACCCCTCCACTTT.

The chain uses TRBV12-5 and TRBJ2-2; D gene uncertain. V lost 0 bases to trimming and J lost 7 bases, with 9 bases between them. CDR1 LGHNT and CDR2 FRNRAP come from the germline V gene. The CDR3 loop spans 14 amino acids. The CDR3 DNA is TGTGCTAGTGGTTTGGTACGGGTGGACGGGGAGCTGTTTTTT. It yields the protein CASGLVRVDGELFF.

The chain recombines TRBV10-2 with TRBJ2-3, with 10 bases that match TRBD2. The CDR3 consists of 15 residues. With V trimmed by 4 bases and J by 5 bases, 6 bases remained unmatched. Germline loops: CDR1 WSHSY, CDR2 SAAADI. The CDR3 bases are TGCGCCAGCAGTGGGGGGGGACTAGCGATAGATACGCAGTATTTT. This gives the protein CASSGGGLAIDTQYF.

CDR3 loop: CASSRGDRDTDTQYF. The CDR3 DNA sequence: TGTGCCAGTAGCCGGGGGGACAGGGATACAGATACGCAGTATTTT. The chain joins TRBV19 to TRBJ2-3, with 9 bases lining up with TRBD1. The junction had 7 bases not matched to a gene; V was cut back by 6 bases and J by 3 bases. This CDR3 has 15 residues. The germline V gene encodes CDR1 LNHDA and CDR2 SQIVND (reference sequence).

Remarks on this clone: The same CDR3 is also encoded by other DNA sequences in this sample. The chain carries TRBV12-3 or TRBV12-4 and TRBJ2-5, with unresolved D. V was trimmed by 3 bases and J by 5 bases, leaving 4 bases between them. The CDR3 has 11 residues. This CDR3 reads CASSLSETQYF. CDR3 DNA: TGTGCCAGCAGTTTGTCGGAGACCCAGTACTTC.

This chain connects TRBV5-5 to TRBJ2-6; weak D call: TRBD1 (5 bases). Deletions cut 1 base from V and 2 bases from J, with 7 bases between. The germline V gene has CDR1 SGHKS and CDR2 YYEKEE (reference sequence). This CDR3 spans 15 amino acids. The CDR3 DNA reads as TGTGCCAGCAGCTTGTCAGGGACTGGGGCCAACGTCCTGACTTTC. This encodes CASSLSGTGANVLTF.

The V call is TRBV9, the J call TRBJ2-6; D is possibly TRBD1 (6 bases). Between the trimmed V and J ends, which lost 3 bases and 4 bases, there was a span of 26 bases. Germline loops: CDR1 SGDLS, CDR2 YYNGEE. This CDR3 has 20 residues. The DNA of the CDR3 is TGTGCCAGCAGCGCTGGCCAGTTGTACAGGGCTATCTTCGGGGCCAACGTCCTGACTTTC. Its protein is CASSAGQLYRAIFGANVLTF.

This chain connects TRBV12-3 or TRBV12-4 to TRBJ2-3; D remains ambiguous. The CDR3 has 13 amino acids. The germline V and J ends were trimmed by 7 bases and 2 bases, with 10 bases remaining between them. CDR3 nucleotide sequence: TGTGCCAGCACCCCGGGTACCACAGATACGCAGTATTTT. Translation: CASTPGTTDTQYF.

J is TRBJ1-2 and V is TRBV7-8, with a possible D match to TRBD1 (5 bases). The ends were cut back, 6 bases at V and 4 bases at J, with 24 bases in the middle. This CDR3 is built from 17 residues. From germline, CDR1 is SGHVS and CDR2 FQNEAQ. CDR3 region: CASSLPRSRAGGYGYTF. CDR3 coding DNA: TGTGCCAGCAGTCTCCCTAGGAGCCGGGCCGGGGGCTATGGCTACACCTTC.

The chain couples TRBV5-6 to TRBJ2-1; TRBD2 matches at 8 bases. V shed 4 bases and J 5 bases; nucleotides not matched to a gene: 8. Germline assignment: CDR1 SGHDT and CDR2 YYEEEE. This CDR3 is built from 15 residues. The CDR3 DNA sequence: TGTGCCAGCAGCCGACGGGGGGGCCGCAACAATGAGCAGTTCTTC. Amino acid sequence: CASSRRGGRNNEQFF.

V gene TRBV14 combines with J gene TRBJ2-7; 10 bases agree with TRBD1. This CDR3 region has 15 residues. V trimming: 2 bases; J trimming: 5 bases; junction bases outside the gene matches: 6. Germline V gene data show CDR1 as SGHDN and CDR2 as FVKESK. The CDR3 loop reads CASSQRQGAGHEQYF. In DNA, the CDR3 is TGTGCCAGCAGCCAAAGACAGGGGGCGGGCCACGAGCAGTACTTC.

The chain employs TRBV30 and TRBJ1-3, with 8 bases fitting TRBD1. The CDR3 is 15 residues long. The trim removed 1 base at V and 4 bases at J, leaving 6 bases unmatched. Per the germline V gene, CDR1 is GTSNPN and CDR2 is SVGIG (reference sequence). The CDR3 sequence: CAWSGQGAPGNTIYF. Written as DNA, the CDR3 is TGTGCCTGGAGTGGCCAGGGGGCTCCGGGAAACACCATATATTTT.

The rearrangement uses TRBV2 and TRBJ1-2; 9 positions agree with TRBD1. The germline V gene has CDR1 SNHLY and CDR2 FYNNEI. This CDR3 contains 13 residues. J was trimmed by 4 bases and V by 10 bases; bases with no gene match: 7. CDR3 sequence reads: CATRTGVIYGYTF. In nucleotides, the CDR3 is TGTGCCACCAGGACAGGGGTGATCTATGGCTACACCTTC.

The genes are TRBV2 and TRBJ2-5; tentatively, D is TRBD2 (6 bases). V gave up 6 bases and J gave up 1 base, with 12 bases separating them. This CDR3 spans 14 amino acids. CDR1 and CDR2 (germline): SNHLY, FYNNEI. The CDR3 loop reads CASRRQGLQETQYF. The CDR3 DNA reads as TGTGCCAGCAGACGGCAGGGACTCCAAGAGACCCAGTACTTC.

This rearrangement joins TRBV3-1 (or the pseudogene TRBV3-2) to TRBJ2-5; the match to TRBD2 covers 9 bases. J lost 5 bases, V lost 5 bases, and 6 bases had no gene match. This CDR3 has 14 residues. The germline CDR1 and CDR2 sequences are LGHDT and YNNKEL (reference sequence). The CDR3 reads CASSTERGDETQYF. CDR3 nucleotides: TGTGCCAGCAGCACCGAGCGGGGGGACGAGACCCAGTACTTC.